This T cell receptor beta chain comes out of a study of cytomegalovirus exposure and HLA in healthy donors. This clone appeared a single time. The study ran its PCR with 60 Vbeta and 13 Jbeta primers. Clones were sequenced by immunoSEQ multiplex PCR, and TCRdb holds only the in-frame ones, with some missing. The sample yields roughly 120,000 clones, around 80% seen once. The CDR3 spans 12 residues. V was trimmed by 4 bases and J by 6 bases, leaving 9 bases between them. Germline lookup yields CDR1 SGHRS and CDR2 YFSETQ. The sample taken for sequencing was PBMCs. V is TRBV5-1 and J is TRBJ2-3; maybe TRBD2 (6 bases). This receptor was obtained from a female donor in good health and CMV-seropositive. This chain's CDR3 is CASSPGTDTQYF. The CDR3 region has the DNA TGCGCCAGCAGCCCCGGGACTGATACGCAGTATTTT.